Sequencing of this TCR beta chain was carried out in a study of beta chain features in type 1 diabetes. Findings of the study overall: Shortening of TCRB CDR3s, moderate but significant, appeared in all four CD4+ subsets of Type 1 diabetes patients.

As concerns this clone: The target antigen is unknown.

Reverse transcribing all isolated RNA meant expressed TCRB transcripts were sequenced. Data came from immunoSEQ multiplex PCR; TCRdb stores just in-frame clones and leaves some out. Of around 340,000 clones in the sample, around 9.3% were seen once. Every donor had blood drawn once into heparin, approximately 110 mL on average. CDR1 is SEHNR, CDR2 FQNEAQ, per germline (reference sequence). The CDR3 is 13 amino acids. The V and J ends lost 1 base and 8 bases respectively, with 9 bases between them. The sequenced sample consisted of central memory CD4+ T cells from blood. This sequence originates from a man in his thirties or forties with type 1 diabetes. The rearrangement links TRBV7-9 to TRBJ2-1; D is undetermined. In DNA, the CDR3 is TGTGCCAGCAGCTTAGGGTGGTGGTATGAGCAGTTCTTC. Protein: CASSLGWWYEQFF.